Listed below are T cell receptor beta chains from one sample, sequenced in a study of vaccination and CD4 T cells after COVID-19. TCRdb reprocessed the PCR reads via MiXCR and lists one record per CDR3 protein. In the table there are 15,000 to 20,000 distinct CDR3 sequences, about 32% of which are singletons. Their target antigens are unknown. Sequenced material: cultured CD4+ T cells from blood. These receptors came from a human donor with COVID-19. Each CDR3 is given with its conserved first and last residue. A D gene is named only where the DNA matches it firmly. Expanded clones get a size class; other rows say once, few or many, or leave the size out.

J: TRBJ2-2
D: .
V: TRBV19
size: few
DNA: TGTGCCAGTAGCAGGGCGCGAATTATCGGGGAGCTGTTTTTT
CDR3: CASSRARIIGELFF

J: TRBJ2-3
D: TRBD1
V: TRBV10-3
size: few
DNA: TGTGCCATCAGTGGGGGACAGGTTGGGGGCACAGATACGCAGTATTTT
CDR3: CAISGGQVGGTDTQYF

J: TRBJ1-5
D: .
V: TRBV6-2/TRBV6-3
size: large
DNA: TGTGCCAGCAGTTACAGAGATCAGCCCCAGCATTTT
CDR3: CASSYRDQPQHF

J: TRBJ2-2
D: .
V: TRBV7-8
size: .
DNA: TGTGCCAGCAGCACCAACGCCGGGACGGTGAACACCGGGGAGCTGTTTTTT
CDR3: CASSTNAGTVNTGELFF

J: TRBJ1-2
D: .
V: TRBV7-9
size: few
DNA: TGTGCCAGCAGTCCACAGACTAACTATGGCTACACCTTC
CDR3: CASSPQTNYGYTF

J: TRBJ2-2
D: .
V: TRBV9
size: .
DNA: TGTGCCAGCAGCGTAAGGCTCACTGACACCGGGGAGCTGTTTTTT
CDR3: CASSVRLTDTGELFF

J: TRBJ1-2
D: .
V: TRBV25-1
size: few
DNA: TGTGCCAGCAGTGAGTTTGGCAGGGACTATGGCTACACCTTC
CDR3: CASSEFGRDYGYTF

J: TRBJ1-6
D: .
V: TRBV20-1
size: .
DNA: TGCAGTGCTACGTACGCCTCTTTTGGTTCACCCCTCCACTTT
CDR3: CSATYASFGSPLHF

J: TRBJ1-4
D: .
V: TRBV20-1
size: .
DNA: TGCAGTGCTAGTACGGGGTCTAATGAAAAACTGTTTTTT
CDR3: CSASTGSNEKLFF

J: TRBJ2-2
D: .
V: TRBV6-2/TRBV6-3
size: .
DNA: TGTGCCAGCAGTTTACTCCTCTTAGGGGAGCTGTTTTTT
CDR3: CASSLLLLGELFF

J: TRBJ1-1
D: .
V: TRBV10-1
size: .
DNA: TGCGCCAGCAGCCTTGGAGAGACTGAAGCTTTCTTT
CDR3: CASSLGETEAFF

J: TRBJ1-6
D: TRBD1
V: TRBV6-5
size: .
DNA: TGTGCCAGCAGTTCTACGGGACAGGAATCACCCCTCCACTTT
CDR3: CASSSTGQESPLHF

J: TRBJ1-1
D: .
V: TRBV20-1
size: few
DNA: TGCAGTGCTACCCACGGGGGCAATGCCGAAGCTTTCTTT
CDR3: CSATHGGNAEAFF

J: TRBJ2-2
D: TRBD2
V: TRBV4-2
size: .
DNA: TGTGCCAGCAGCCAACAGCGGGGGGGCGACACCGGGGAGCTGTTTTTT
CDR3: CASSQQRGGDTGELFF

J: TRBJ1-2
D: .
V: TRBV7-9
size: few
DNA: TGTGCCAGCAGCTTAGAGTCCCGGGGGCGAAAGGCTAACTATGGCTACACCTTC
CDR3: CASSLESRGRKANYGYTF

J: TRBJ2-3
D: TRBD2
V: TRBV20-1
size: .
DNA: TGCAGTGCTCCCGCGGGAGTCAAAAGAACTTTCGCAGATACGCAGTATTTT
CDR3: CSAPAGVKRTFADTQYF

J: TRBJ2-7
D: TRBD1
V: TRBV19
size: .
DNA: TGTGCCAGTAGTATCCGACAGGGGACCGAGCAGTACTTC
CDR3: CASSIRQGTEQYF

J: TRBJ2-1
D: TRBD1
V: TRBV6-1
size: .
DNA: TGTGCCAGCAAAACAGGGGGGAGCTCCTACAATGAGCAGTTCTTC
CDR3: CASKTGGSSYNEQFF

J: TRBJ2-1
D: .
V: TRBV19
size: .
DNA: TGTGCCAGTAGTATAGGAACTGCGGCCAATGAGCAGTTCTTC
CDR3: CASSIGTAANEQFF

J: TRBJ1-1
D: .
V: TRBV2
size: .
DNA: TGTGCCAGCAATACACGGCTACCCTACACTGAAGCTTTCTTT
CDR3: CASNTRLPYTEAFF

J: TRBJ1-1
D: TRBD1
V: TRBV19
size: .
DNA: TGTGCCAGCGCCCGGACAGGGGTTGGGACGAACACTGAAGCTTTCTTT
CDR3: CASARTGVGTNTEAFF

J: TRBJ1-3
D: .
V: TRBV6-2/TRBV6-3
size: .
DNA: TGTGCCAGCAGTCCACTGGAGCGGCTGGGGCTCTCTGGAAACACCATATATTTT
CDR3: CASSPLERLGLSGNTIYF

J: TRBJ1-3
D: TRBD1
V: TRBV11-3
size: few
DNA: TGTGCCAGCAGCTTTACCGGGACAGGAGAGAACCCCTCTGGAAACACCATATATTTT
CDR3: CASSFTGTGENPSGNTIYF

J: TRBJ1-2
D: .
V: TRBV25-1
size: few
DNA: TGTGCCAGCAGATCGGGCGGGGACCACTATGGCTACACCTTC
CDR3: CASRSGGDHYGYTF

J: TRBJ2-7
D: .
V: TRBV20-1
size: .
DNA: TGCAGTGCCCTAGATACGGTTGGATACGAGCAGTACTTC
CDR3: CSALDTVGYEQYF

J: TRBJ2-3
D: TRBD2
V: TRBV5-1
size: .
DNA: TGCGCCAGCAGCACTAGCGGGGGGGCCGCAGATACGCAGTATTTT
CDR3: CASSTSGGAADTQYF

J: TRBJ2-2
D: .
V: TRBV20-1
size: .
DNA: TGCAGTGCTAAACCGGGACAAACCGGGGAGCTGTTTTTT
CDR3: CSAKPGQTGELFF

J: TRBJ1-1
D: TRBD1
V: TRBV20-1
size: .
DNA: TGCAGTGCTACCCCGGGACAGGGGGCCGGGAAAGCTTTCTTT
CDR3: CSATPGQGAGKAFF

J: TRBJ2-1
D: TRBD2
V: TRBV7-8
size: .
DNA: TGTGCCAGCAGCGCATCCGGGACTAGCGGGGGGGAGTGGGACTACAATGAGCAGTTCTTC
CDR3: CASSASGTSGGEWDYNEQFF

J: TRBJ2-3
D: .
V: TRBV19
size: few
DNA: TGTGCCAGTAGCTTTACCATCACAGATACGCAGTATTTT
CDR3: CASSFTITDTQYF

J: TRBJ2-7
D: TRBD1
V: TRBV12-3/TRBV12-4
size: few
DNA: TGTGCCAGCAGTTTCAGCTTAGGGGACAGGGTCTACGAGCAGTACTTC
CDR3: CASSFSLGDRVYEQYF

J: TRBJ2-5
D: TRBD2
V: TRBV20-1
size: .
DNA: TGCAGTGCTAGGACACCCGGGACTAGCGGAGGAGAGACCCAGTACTTC
CDR3: CSARTPGTSGGETQYF

J: TRBJ2-2
D: .
V: TRBV27
size: .
DNA: TGTGCCAGCAGCCAAATCGGGGGTCAGACCGGGGAGCTGTTTTTT
CDR3: CASSQIGGQTGELFF

J: TRBJ2-7
D: .
V: TRBV7-3
size: .
DNA: TGTGCCAGCAGCACCTTACCCGGGACTTCCTACGAGCAGTACTTC
CDR3: CASSTLPGTSYEQYF

J: TRBJ1-5
D: TRBD1
V: TRBV12-3/TRBV12-4
size: .
DNA: TGTGCCAGTCAACCAGGGGGGGATCAGCCCCAGCATTTT
CDR3: CASQPGGDQPQHF

J: TRBJ1-2
D: TRBD1
V: TRBV18
size: .
DNA: TGTGCCAGCTCACCGATACAGGGGGGCGAGGGCTACACCTTC
CDR3: CASSPIQGGEGYTF

J: TRBJ1-3
D: TRBD1
V: TRBV2
size: few
DNA: TGTGCCAGCAGTGGGGACAGCTCTGGAAACACCATATATTTT
CDR3: CASSGDSSGNTIYF

J: TRBJ1-2
D: .
V: TRBV5-8
size: .
DNA: TGTGCCAGCAGTTTGAGGGGGAATGATAACTATGGCTACACCTTC
CDR3: CASSLRGNDNYGYTF

J: TRBJ1-5
D: .
V: TRBV5-1
size: .
DNA: TGCGCCAGCAGCTTGGATGGAGGGTCAGGTGGCAATCAGCCCCAGCATTTT
CDR3: CASSLDGGSGGNQPQHF

J: TRBJ2-7
D: .
V: TRBV5-1
size: once
DNA: TGCGCCAGCAGCTCGGAGGGGGCGTACGAGCAGTACTTC
CDR3: CASSSEGAYEQYF

J: TRBJ2-1
D: .
V: TRBV7-8
size: few
DNA: TGTGCCAGCAGCTTAGAAGGGAGGCTAGGGTTC
CDR3: CASSLEGRLGF

J: TRBJ2-3
D: TRBD1
V: TRBV27
size: .
DNA: TGTGCCAGCAGTATCGGACAGGCGGTAGGCACAGATACGCAGTATTTT
CDR3: CASSIGQAVGTDTQYF

J: TRBJ1-6
D: .
V: TRBV28
size: .
DNA: TGTGCCAGCGGCCCTACCTATAATTCACCCCTCCACTTT
CDR3: CASGPTYNSPLHF

J: TRBJ1-2
D: TRBD1
V: TRBV12-3/TRBV12-4
size: once
DNA: TGTGCCAGCAGTCAGGGACAGGTCCGCTATGGCTACACCTTC
CDR3: CASSQGQVRYGYTF

J: TRBJ2-5
D: TRBD2
V: TRBV7-7
size: .
DNA: TGTGCTAGCAGCCAAGGACTAGCGGGGAACCAAGAGACCCAGTACTTC
CDR3: CASSQGLAGNQETQYF

J: TRBJ1-5
D: .
V: TRBV12-5
size: .
DNA: TGTGCTAGTGGGCTGCCCCCCCGGGGGCACCAGCCCCAGCATTTT
CDR3: CASGLPPRGHQPQHF

J: TRBJ2-7
D: TRBD1
V: TRBV19
size: few
DNA: TGTGCCAGTGGCCAGTACAGGGGTAACGAGCAGTACTTC
CDR3: CASGQYRGNEQYF

J: TRBJ1-5
D: .
V: TRBV19
size: .
DNA: TGTGCCGGTAGTATTCTCGACGGAAACAATCAGCCCCAGCATTTT
CDR3: CAGSILDGNNQPQHF

J: TRBJ2-5
D: .
V: TRBV27
size: .
DNA: TGTGCCAGCAGTTCCATTTCAGGGTCGGAGACCCAGTACTTC
CDR3: CASSSISGSETQYF

J: TRBJ2-7
D: .
V: TRBV12-3/TRBV12-4
size: .
DNA: TGTGCCAGCAGTCCAGGAGCGGTCACCTACGAGCAGTACTTC
CDR3: CASSPGAVTYEQYF

J: TRBJ2-1
D: TRBD2
V: TRBV10-3
size: .
DNA: TGTGCCATCAGTGGACTAGCGGGGGGGTTGGATGAGCAGTTCTTC
CDR3: CAISGLAGGLDEQFF

J: TRBJ2-3
D: TRBD2
V: TRBV7-3
size: .
DNA: TGTGCCAGCAGACACCGGGACTACCCAAAAGGCGATACGCAGTATTTT
CDR3: CASRHRDYPKGDTQYF

J: TRBJ1-2
D: .
V: TRBV28
size: few
DNA: TGTGCCAGCGGTCATAGCGGGACCTATGGCTACACCTTC
CDR3: CASGHSGTYGYTF

J: TRBJ1-2
D: TRBD1
V: TRBV7-9
size: few
DNA: TGTGCCAGCAGCTTAAGCCAGGGGGCGCGTGGCTACACCTTC
CDR3: CASSLSQGARGYTF

J: TRBJ1-1
D: .
V: TRBV30
size: .
DNA: TGTGCCTGGAAGGACAAGCACACTGAAGCTTTCTTT
CDR3: CAWKDKHTEAFF